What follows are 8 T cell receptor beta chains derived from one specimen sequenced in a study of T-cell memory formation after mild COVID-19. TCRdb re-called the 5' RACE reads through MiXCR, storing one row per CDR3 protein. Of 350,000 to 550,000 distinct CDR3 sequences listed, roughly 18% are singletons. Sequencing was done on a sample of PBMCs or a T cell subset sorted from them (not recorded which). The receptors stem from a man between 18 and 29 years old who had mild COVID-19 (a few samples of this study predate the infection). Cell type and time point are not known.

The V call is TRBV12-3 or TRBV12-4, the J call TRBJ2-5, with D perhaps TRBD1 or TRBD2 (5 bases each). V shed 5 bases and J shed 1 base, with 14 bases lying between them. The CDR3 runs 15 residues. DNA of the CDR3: TGTGCCAGCAGTCCTTGGGGGAGTCTCCAAGAGACCCAGTACTTC. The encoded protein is CASSPWGSLQETQYF.

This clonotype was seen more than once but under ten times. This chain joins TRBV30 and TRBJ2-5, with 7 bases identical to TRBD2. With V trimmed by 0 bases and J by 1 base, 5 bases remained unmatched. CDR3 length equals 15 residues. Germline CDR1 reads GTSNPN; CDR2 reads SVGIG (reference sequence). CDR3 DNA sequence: TGTGCCTGGAGTGTAGGTGGGGGGGGCCAAGAGACCCAGTACTTC. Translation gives CAWSVGGGGQETQYF.

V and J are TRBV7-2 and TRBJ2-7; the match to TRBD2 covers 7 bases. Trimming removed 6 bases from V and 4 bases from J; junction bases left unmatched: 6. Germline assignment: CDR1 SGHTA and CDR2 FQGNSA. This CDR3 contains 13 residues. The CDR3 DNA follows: TGTGCCAGCAGTCCTCGGGAGGTATACGAGCAGTACTTC. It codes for CASSPREVYEQYF.

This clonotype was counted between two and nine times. CDR3 DNA sequence: TGTGCCAGCAGCCCAGGGGTGCTAGCGGGGGCAGATACGCAGTATTTT. Translating it yields CASSPGVLAGADTQYF. The J gene is TRBJ2-3, the V gene TRBV7-2; 10 bases are a match to TRBD2. This CDR3 region has 16 residues. Trimming cost V 5 bases and J 4 bases; bases outside gene matches: 9. Germline CDR1 and CDR2: SGHTA and FQGNSA.

As DNA, the CDR3 is TGTGCCAGCAGCTTGATAGGGACGAACACCGGGGAGCTGTTTTTT. The encoded protein is CASSLIGTNTGELFF. This chain joins TRBV5-6 and TRBJ2-2; D gene unclear. Trimming stripped 1 base from V and 0 bases from J, with 7 bases between. CDR3 length: 15 amino acids. Germline V gene data show CDR1 as SGHDT and CDR2 as YYEEEE.

The CDR3 reads CATDETIPHEQYV. In DNA form, the CDR3 reads TGCGCCACCGACGAGACAATTCCCCACGAGCAGTACGTC. V gene TRBV23-1 combines with J gene TRBJ2-7; D not resolved. TRBV23-1 is assigned to the ORF class and has an uncertain function. The CDR3 covers 13 residues. V lost 10 bases to trimming and J lost 5 bases, with 18 bases between them.

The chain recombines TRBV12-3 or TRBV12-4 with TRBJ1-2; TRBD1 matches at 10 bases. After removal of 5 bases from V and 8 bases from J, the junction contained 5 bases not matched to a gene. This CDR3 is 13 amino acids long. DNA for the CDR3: TGTGCCAGCAGTCCGACAGGGGGCATGGGCTACACCTTC. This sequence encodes CASSPTGGMGYTF.

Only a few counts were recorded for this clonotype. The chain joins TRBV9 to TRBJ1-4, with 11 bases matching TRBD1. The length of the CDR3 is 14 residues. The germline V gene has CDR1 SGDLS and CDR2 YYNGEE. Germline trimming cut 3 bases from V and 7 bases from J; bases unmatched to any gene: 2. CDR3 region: CASSGGTGGEKLFF. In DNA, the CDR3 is TGTGCCAGCAGCGGCGGGACAGGGGGTGAAAAACTGTTTTTT.